Listed below are T cell receptor beta chains from one sample, sequenced in a study of shared T cell receptors in the human thymus. Clones were sequenced by immunoSEQ multiplex PCR, and TCRdb holds only the in-frame ones, with some missing. Of some 700,000 clones in the sample, approximately 87% are singletons; the top ten hold roughly 0.0097%. These data also featured in a second study, about human thymus T cells.

Sequenced sample: thymocytes. Receptors were obtained from a boy younger than two with a congenital heart defect. CDR3s include the opening cysteine and the closing phenylalanine or tryptophan. A D gene is named only where the DNA matches it firmly. Clone size appears in some rows only: once, few, many, or a class for an expanded clone.

clone_size: NA; v_call: TRBV28; d_call: NA; j_call: TRBJ2-7; cdr3_nt: TGTGCCAGCAGTTTAGGGCAGGGAGGAATCCACGAGCAGTACTTC; cdr3_aa: CASSLGQGGIHEQYF
clone_size: NA; v_call: TRBV5-4; d_call: TRBD2; j_call: TRBJ2-7; cdr3_nt: TGTGCCAGCAGTTGGGGCGGGGGGGAGCAGTACTTC; cdr3_aa: CASSWGGGEQYF
clone_size: NA; v_call: TRBV4-1; d_call: TRBD2; j_call: TRBJ2-7; cdr3_nt: TGCGCCAGCAGCCAAGAGGAGACTAGCGGAAGGCGCCACGAGCAGTACTTC; cdr3_aa: CASSQEETSGRRHEQYF
clone_size: NA; v_call: TRBV4-2; d_call: TRBD1; j_call: TRBJ2-1; cdr3_nt: TGTGCCAGCAGCCAAGGCAGGACAGGGCCCACCAATGAGCAGTTCTTC; cdr3_aa: CASSQGRTGPTNEQFF
clone_size: few; v_call: TRBV28; d_call: TRBD1; j_call: TRBJ1-2; cdr3_nt: TGTGCCAGCAGGTTCAGACAGGGGGTTAACTATGGCTACACCTTC; cdr3_aa: CASRFRQGVNYGYTF
clone_size: NA; v_call: TRBV6-6; d_call: NA; j_call: TRBJ1-2; cdr3_nt: TGTGCCAGCACCTTGCGGAATGATGGCTACACCTTC; cdr3_aa: CASTLRNDGYTF
clone_size: few; v_call: TRBV19; d_call: TRBD2; j_call: TRBJ2-1; cdr3_nt: TGTGCCAGTAGTGTGCTAGCGGATAACAATGAGCAGTTCTTC; cdr3_aa: CASSVLADNNEQFF
clone_size: NA; v_call: TRBV7-2; d_call: TRBD1; j_call: TRBJ1-3; cdr3_nt: TGTGCCAGCAGCCTCCAAGGGACAGCCTCTGGAAACACCATATATTTT; cdr3_aa: CASSLQGTASGNTIYF
clone_size: NA; v_call: TRBV28; d_call: TRBD2; j_call: TRBJ2-4; cdr3_nt: TGTGCCAGCAGTTTCCTCCCCGGGAGGGCCGGAAACATTCAGTACTTC; cdr3_aa: CASSFLPGRAGNIQYF
clone_size: NA; v_call: TRBV27; d_call: NA; j_call: TRBJ1-2; cdr3_nt: TGTGCCAGCAGTCACCCGGACAGTCCTTTTAACTATGGCTACACCTTC; cdr3_aa: CASSHPDSPFNYGYTF
clone_size: NA; v_call: TRBV7-2; d_call: NA; j_call: TRBJ2-3; cdr3_nt: TGTGCCAGCAGCCCTATGGGCCGGTGGGATACGCAGTATTTT; cdr3_aa: CASSPMGRWDTQYF
clone_size: NA; v_call: TRBV11-2; d_call: NA; j_call: TRBJ1-2; cdr3_nt: TGTGCCAGCACCCTACAGGGTTCCTATGGCTACACCTTC; cdr3_aa: CASTLQGSYGYTF
clone_size: once; v_call: TRBV20-1; d_call: NA; j_call: TRBJ2-7; cdr3_nt: TGCAGTGCTAGGAGAGGCGAGCAGTACTTC; cdr3_aa: CSARRGEQYF
clone_size: NA; v_call: TRBV6-6; d_call: NA; j_call: TRBJ2-5; cdr3_nt: TGTGCCAGCAGTCTCCGGGGGACGGGTGGGCTCCAGTACTTC; cdr3_aa: CASSLRGTGGLQYF
clone_size: NA; v_call: TRBV6-5; d_call: NA; j_call: TRBJ1-4; cdr3_nt: TGTGCCAGCAGTTACTCTCAGGGCCGTAATGAAAAACTGTTTTTT; cdr3_aa: CASSYSQGRNEKLFF
clone_size: NA; v_call: TRBV5-1; d_call: TRBD1; j_call: TRBJ2-7; cdr3_nt: TGCGCCAGCAGCCCGGGGACAGGGCGAACCTACGAGCAGTACTTC; cdr3_aa: CASSPGTGRTYEQYF
clone_size: NA; v_call: TRBV5-1; d_call: TRBD2; j_call: TRBJ2-1; cdr3_nt: TGCGCCAGCAGCTCTTCAGCCACTAGCGGCGCCTACAATGAGCAGTTCTTC; cdr3_aa: CASSSSATSGAYNEQFF
clone_size: once; v_call: TRBV29-1; d_call: NA; j_call: TRBJ2-3; cdr3_nt: TGCAGCGTTGCGGGGGGCCGCACAGATACGCAGTATTTT; cdr3_aa: CSVAGGRTDTQYF
clone_size: NA; v_call: TRBV5-4; d_call: TRBD2; j_call: TRBJ2-7; cdr3_nt: TGTGCCAGCAGCTTCTCCGTCATAGCGGGAGTGTCCTACGAGCAGTACTTC; cdr3_aa: CASSFSVIAGVSYEQYF
clone_size: NA; v_call: TRBV11-2; d_call: NA; j_call: TRBJ2-2; cdr3_nt: TGTGCCAGCAGCATCCGAGACAGGAGCACCGGGGAGCTGTTTTTT; cdr3_aa: CASSIRDRSTGELFF
clone_size: NA; v_call: TRBV25-1; d_call: NA; j_call: TRBJ1-1; cdr3_nt: TGTGCAGTTACGGGGGGGGCCAACACTGAAGCTTTCTTT; cdr3_aa: CAVTGGANTEAFF
clone_size: NA; v_call: TRBV12-5; d_call: TRBD2; j_call: TRBJ2-1; cdr3_nt: TGTGCTAGTGAACTGGGGAAGGGAGGGTCCTACAATGAGCAGTTCTTC; cdr3_aa: CASELGKGGSYNEQFF
clone_size: NA; v_call: TRBV10-1; d_call: TRBD1; j_call: TRBJ1-2; cdr3_nt: TGCGCCGGGACAGTCGGCTACACCTTC; cdr3_aa: CAGTVGYTF
clone_size: once; v_call: TRBV6-5; d_call: TRBD2; j_call: TRBJ2-7; cdr3_nt: TGTGCCAGCGTGGGAGGGGCCAGTTACGAGCAGTACTTC; cdr3_aa: CASVGGASYEQYF
clone_size: NA; v_call: TRBV5-4; d_call: NA; j_call: TRBJ1-2; cdr3_nt: TGTGCCAGCAGCTTGGAGGCCGAACTAAACTATGGCTACACCTTC; cdr3_aa: CASSLEAELNYGYTF
clone_size: NA; v_call: TRBV28; d_call: TRBD1; j_call: TRBJ1-1; cdr3_nt: TGTGCCAGCACCGAGACAGGGGGTGGTTACACTGAAGCTTTCTTT; cdr3_aa: CASTETGGGYTEAFF
clone_size: NA; v_call: TRBV6-5; d_call: NA; j_call: TRBJ2-1; cdr3_nt: TGTGCCAGCAGTGCGGACAGAGAGCAGTTCTTC; cdr3_aa: CASSADREQFF
clone_size: once; v_call: TRBV4-3; d_call: TRBD2; j_call: TRBJ2-1; cdr3_nt: TGCGCCAGCAGCCAGGCTAGCGGGTGGTACAATGAGCAGTTCTTC; cdr3_aa: CASSQASGWYNEQFF
clone_size: NA; v_call: TRBV9; d_call: TRBD1; j_call: TRBJ2-7; cdr3_nt: TGTGCCAGCAGCGGGGACAGGGGCCGTTCCGAGCAGTACTTC; cdr3_aa: CASSGDRGRSEQYF
clone_size: few; v_call: TRBV4-2; d_call: TRBD1; j_call: TRBJ2-7; cdr3_nt: TGTGCCAGCGGGTCCGGGACAGCCAGCTACGAGCAGTACTTC; cdr3_aa: CASGSGTASYEQYF
clone_size: NA; v_call: TRBV7-3; d_call: TRBD2; j_call: TRBJ2-1; cdr3_nt: TGTGCCAGCAGCCTTTCTAGCGGGAGGGGGCACAATGAGCAGTTCTTC; cdr3_aa: CASSLSSGRGHNEQFF
clone_size: NA; v_call: TRBV7-2; d_call: NA; j_call: TRBJ2-1; cdr3_nt: TGTGCCAGCAGCTCCCCGACTGGTGAGCAGTTCTTC; cdr3_aa: CASSSPTGEQFF
clone_size: NA; v_call: TRBV7-2; d_call: TRBD2; j_call: TRBJ2-2; cdr3_nt: TGTGCCAGCAGCTTAGGGAGGGTAGTTACTAGCGGGACCGGGGAGCTGTTTTTT; cdr3_aa: CASSLGRVVTSGTGELFF
clone_size: NA; v_call: TRBV5-1; d_call: TRBD1; j_call: TRBJ1-2; cdr3_nt: TGCGCCAGCAGAGGGGACAGGGGGCATCATGGCTACACCTTC; cdr3_aa: CASRGDRGHHGYTF
clone_size: once; v_call: TRBV25-1; d_call: TRBD2; j_call: TRBJ2-1; cdr3_nt: TGTGCCAGCAGTGAAGGTCTAGCGGGAGACACCTACAATGAGCAGTTCTTC; cdr3_aa: CASSEGLAGDTYNEQFF
clone_size: NA; v_call: TRBV7-9; d_call: NA; j_call: TRBJ1-2; cdr3_nt: TGTGCCAGCAGCTTTACAGGGCAACTTAACTATGGCTACACCTTC; cdr3_aa: CASSFTGQLNYGYTF
clone_size: NA; v_call: TRBV4-2; d_call: TRBD2; j_call: TRBJ2-1; cdr3_nt: TGTGCCAGCAGCCCTGGATTACTAGAGCGGGAGGGCCCCTACAATGAGCAGTTCTTC; cdr3_aa: CASSPGLLEREGPYNEQFF
clone_size: NA; v_call: TRBV11-3; d_call: NA; j_call: TRBJ1-1; cdr3_nt: TGTGCCAGCAGCTCCTCTTCCCTAGGGGGTGTGACCACTGAAGCTTTCTTT; cdr3_aa: CASSSSSLGGVTTEAFF
clone_size: NA; v_call: TRBV12-5; d_call: NA; j_call: TRBJ2-7; cdr3_nt: TGTGCTAGTGGTCCCGCCCGGGGGTGGCCCCGCGAGCAGTACTTC; cdr3_aa: CASGPARGWPREQYF
clone_size: NA; v_call: TRBV4-3; d_call: NA; j_call: TRBJ2-7; cdr3_nt: TGCGCCAGCAGCCAAGATCTGAGGGGGTACGAGCAGTACTTC; cdr3_aa: CASSQDLRGYEQYF
clone_size: few; v_call: TRBV29-1; d_call: NA; j_call: TRBJ1-2; cdr3_nt: TGCAGCGTTGCGCGGGTAGCTAACTATGGCTACACCTTC; cdr3_aa: CSVARVANYGYTF
clone_size: NA; v_call: TRBV5-6; d_call: NA; j_call: TRBJ2-1; cdr3_nt: TGTGCCAGCAGCTGGGGTCGGGCTTCAGGGCATGAGCAGTTCTTC; cdr3_aa: CASSWGRASGHEQFF
clone_size: NA; v_call: TRBV5-1; d_call: TRBD1; j_call: TRBJ2-3; cdr3_nt: TGCGCCAGCAGCTTGGAAGGGGGCGTTGGCACAGATACGCAGTATTTT; cdr3_aa: CASSLEGGVGTDTQYF
clone_size: once; v_call: TRBV4-2; d_call: TRBD2; j_call: TRBJ2-2; cdr3_nt: TGTGCCAGCAGCCAAGATCGCCCGGGACTAGCGGGCCGCAGGGGCACCGGGGAGCTGTTTTTT; cdr3_aa: CASSQDRPGLAGRRGTGELFF
clone_size: NA; v_call: TRBV4-2; d_call: TRBD2; j_call: TRBJ2-1; cdr3_nt: TGTGCCAGCAGCCAAGGACTAGCGGGAGATCATGAGCAGTTCTTC; cdr3_aa: CASSQGLAGDHEQFF
clone_size: NA; v_call: TRBV4-2; d_call: TRBD2; j_call: TRBJ2-3; cdr3_nt: TGTGCCAGCAGCCAAGAAAGATCAGGACCGGGAGGGCCAACAGATACGCAGTATTTT; cdr3_aa: CASSQERSGPGGPTDTQYF
clone_size: NA; v_call: TRBV5-4; d_call: NA; j_call: TRBJ2-5; cdr3_nt: TGTGCCAGCAGCTTGGCCCACCGGGACTCCTACCAGACCCAGTACTTC; cdr3_aa: CASSLAHRDSYQTQYF
clone_size: NA; v_call: TRBV5-4; d_call: NA; j_call: TRBJ2-7; cdr3_nt: TGTGCCAGCAGCTTGGGGAGCTCCTACGAGCAGTACTTC; cdr3_aa: CASSLGSSYEQYF
clone_size: NA; v_call: TRBV21-1; d_call: NA; j_call: TRBJ1-4; cdr3_nt: TGTGCCAGCAGCAAAGGGGGAAGGGGAGGAGGGTGGGAAAAACTGTTTTTT; cdr3_aa: CASSKGGRGGGWEKLFF
clone_size: NA; v_call: TRBV5-6; d_call: TRBD2; j_call: TRBJ2-1; cdr3_nt: TGTGCCAGCAAACAGACTAGCCCTTCCTCCTACAATGAGCAGTTCTTC; cdr3_aa: CASKQTSPSSYNEQFF
clone_size: NA; v_call: TRBV30; d_call: NA; j_call: TRBJ1-4; cdr3_nt: TGTGCCTGGAGTGACGGGGTGGGAGGCGAAAAACTGTTTTTT; cdr3_aa: CAWSDGVGGEKLFF
clone_size: NA; v_call: TRBV5-1; d_call: NA; j_call: TRBJ2-1; cdr3_nt: TGCGCCAGCAGCCCCCGGAAGGGGGACCTTAGCTTCAATGAGCAGTTCTTC; cdr3_aa: CASSPRKGDLSFNEQFF
clone_size: NA; v_call: TRBV4-1; d_call: NA; j_call: TRBJ2-2; cdr3_nt: TGCGCCAGCAGCCAAGGAGGGAAGGTAGCGGACGGCCGAGGGGACACCGGGGAGCTGTTTTTT; cdr3_aa: CASSQGGKVADGRGDTGELFF
clone_size: NA; v_call: TRBV11-3; d_call: TRBD1; j_call: TRBJ2-7; cdr3_nt: TGTGCCAGCAGCTTAAGGAAACGGGACAGGGATATTCACGAGCAGTACTTC; cdr3_aa: CASSLRKRDRDIHEQYF
clone_size: NA; v_call: TRBV5-1; d_call: NA; j_call: TRBJ2-1; cdr3_nt: TGCGCCAGCCACAGGGATTACAATGAGCAGTTCTTC; cdr3_aa: CASHRDYNEQFF